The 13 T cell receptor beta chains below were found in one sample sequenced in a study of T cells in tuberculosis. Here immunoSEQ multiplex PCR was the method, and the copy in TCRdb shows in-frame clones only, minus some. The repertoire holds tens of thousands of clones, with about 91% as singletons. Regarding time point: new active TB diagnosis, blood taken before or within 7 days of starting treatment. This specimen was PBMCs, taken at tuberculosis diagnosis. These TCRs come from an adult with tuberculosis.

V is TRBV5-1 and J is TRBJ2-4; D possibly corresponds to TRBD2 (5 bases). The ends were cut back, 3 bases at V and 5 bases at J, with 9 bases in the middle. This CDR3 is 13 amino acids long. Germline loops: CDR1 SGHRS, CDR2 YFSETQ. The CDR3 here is CASSSGLQNIQYF. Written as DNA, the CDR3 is TGCGCCAGCAGCTCTGGACTCCAAAACATTCAGTACTTC. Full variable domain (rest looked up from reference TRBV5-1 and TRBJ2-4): KAGVTQTPRYLIKTRGQQVTLSCSPISGHRSVSWYQQTPGQGLQFLFEYFSETQRNKGNFPGRFSGRQFSNSRSEMNVSTLELGDSALYLCASSSGLQNIQYFGAGTRLSVL.

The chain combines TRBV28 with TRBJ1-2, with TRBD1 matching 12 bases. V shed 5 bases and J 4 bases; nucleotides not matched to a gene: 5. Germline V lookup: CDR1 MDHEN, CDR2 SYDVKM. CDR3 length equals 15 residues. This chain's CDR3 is CASSPGTGGSYGYTF. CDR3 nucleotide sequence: TGTGCCAGCAGTCCAGGGACAGGGGGCAGCTATGGCTACACCTTC.

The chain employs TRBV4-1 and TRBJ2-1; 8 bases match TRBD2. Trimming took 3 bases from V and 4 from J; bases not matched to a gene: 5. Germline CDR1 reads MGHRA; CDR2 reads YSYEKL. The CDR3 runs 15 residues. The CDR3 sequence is CASSHVIAGYNEQFF. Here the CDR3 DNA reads TGCGCCAGCAGCCACGTAATAGCGGGGTACAATGAGCAGTTCTTC.

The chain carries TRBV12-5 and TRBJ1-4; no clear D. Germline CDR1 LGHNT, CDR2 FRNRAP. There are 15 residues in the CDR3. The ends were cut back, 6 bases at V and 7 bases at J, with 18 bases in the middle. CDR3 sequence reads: CASGRQANVGEKLFF. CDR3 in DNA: TGTGCTAGTGGCCGACAAGCCAACGTTGGTGAAAAACTGTTTTTT. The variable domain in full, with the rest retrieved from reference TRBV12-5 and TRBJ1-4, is DARVTQTPRHKVTEMGQEVTMRCQPILGHNTVFWYRQTMMQGLELLAYFRNRAPLDDSGMPKDRFSAEMPDATLATLKIQPSEPRDSAVYFCASGRQANVGEKLFFGSGTQLSVL.

The CDR3 region is CSVVTGGKTYEQYF. In nucleotides, the CDR3 is TGCAGCGTTGTCACAGGGGGAAAAACCTACGAGCAGTACTTC. The chain employs TRBV29-1 and TRBJ2-7; TRBD1 matches at 8 bases. Germline V lookup: CDR1 SQVTM, CDR2 ANQGSEA. CDR3 size: 14 residues. V dropped 4 bases and J dropped 2; count of bases not matched to a gene: 7.

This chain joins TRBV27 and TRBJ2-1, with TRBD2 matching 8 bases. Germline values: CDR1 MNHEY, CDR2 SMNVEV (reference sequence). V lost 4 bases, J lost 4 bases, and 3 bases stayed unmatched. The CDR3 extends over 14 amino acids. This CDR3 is CASSSAGEYNEQFF. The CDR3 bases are TGTGCCAGCAGTTCAGCGGGGGAATACAATGAGCAGTTCTTC.

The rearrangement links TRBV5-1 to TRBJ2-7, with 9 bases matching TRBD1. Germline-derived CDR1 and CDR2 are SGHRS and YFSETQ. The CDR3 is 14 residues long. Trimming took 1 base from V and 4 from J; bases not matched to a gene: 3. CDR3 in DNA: TGCGCCAGCAGCTTGATGGGACAGGGTTACGAGCAGTACGTC. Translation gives CASSLMGQGYEQYV.

The CDR3 DNA reads TGCGCCAGCAGCTCGGGGGACGGGAGCTCCTACGAGCAGTACTTC. It codes for CASSSGDGSSYEQYF. The chain recombines TRBV5-1 with TRBJ2-7, with a possible D match to TRBD2 (6 bases). From germline, CDR1 is SGHRS and CDR2 YFSETQ. The CDR3 has 15 amino acids. The V end was cut by 3 bases, the J end by 0 bases, with 13 bases between.

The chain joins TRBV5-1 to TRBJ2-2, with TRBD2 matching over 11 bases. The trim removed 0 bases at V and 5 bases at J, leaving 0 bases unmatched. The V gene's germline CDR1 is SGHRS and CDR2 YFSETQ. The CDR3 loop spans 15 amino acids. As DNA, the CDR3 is TGCGCCAGCAGCTTGGGACTAGCGGGAACCGGGGAGCTGTTTTTT. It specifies CASSLGLAGTGELFF.

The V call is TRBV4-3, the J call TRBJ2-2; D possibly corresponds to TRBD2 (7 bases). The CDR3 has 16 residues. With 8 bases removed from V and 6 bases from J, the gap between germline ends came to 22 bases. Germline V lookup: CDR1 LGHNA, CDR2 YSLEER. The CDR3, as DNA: TGCGCCAGCGGCCCAGTTAAGGGGGGGGGCGCCGGGGAGCTGTTTTTT. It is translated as CASGPVKGGGAGELFF.

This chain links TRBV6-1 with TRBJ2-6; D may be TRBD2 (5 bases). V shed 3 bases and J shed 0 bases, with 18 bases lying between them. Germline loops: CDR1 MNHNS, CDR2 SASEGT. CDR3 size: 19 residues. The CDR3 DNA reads TGTGCCAGCAGTGATGGGATCGGTAGGAGGCTCTCTGGGGCCAACGTCCTGACTTTC. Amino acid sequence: CASSDGIGRRLSGANVLTF.

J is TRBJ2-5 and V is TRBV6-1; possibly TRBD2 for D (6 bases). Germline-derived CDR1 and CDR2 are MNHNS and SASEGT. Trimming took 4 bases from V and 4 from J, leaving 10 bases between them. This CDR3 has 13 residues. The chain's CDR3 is CASSARRGETQYF. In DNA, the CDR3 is TGTGCCAGCAGTGCCCGGCGGGGAGAGACCCAGTACTTC.

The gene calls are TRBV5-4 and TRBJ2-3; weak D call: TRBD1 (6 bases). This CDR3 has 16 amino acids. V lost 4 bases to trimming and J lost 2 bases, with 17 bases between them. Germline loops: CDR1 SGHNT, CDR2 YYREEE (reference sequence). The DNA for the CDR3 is TGTGCCAGCAGCCTCTACGAGGACAGTACCACAGATACGCAGTATTTT. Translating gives CASSLYEDSTTDTQYF.